These 11 T cell receptor beta chains were sequenced from one sample in a study of beta chain features in type 1 diabetes. Study-wide results and limits: TCRB CDR3s from Type 1 diabetes patients were moderately but significantly shorter in all four CD4+ subsets.

For these receptors, no antigen is known. Expressed TCRB transcripts were sequenced after all isolated RNA was converted to cDNA. TCRdb's table, derived via immunoSEQ multiplex PCR, lists solely in-frame clones and lacks some. The sample consists of hundreds of thousands of clones, over 12% of them appearing once. Sequenced input: naive CD4+ T cells from blood. These receptors were collected from a man between 18 and 29 years old with type 1 diabetes.

This clone turned up a few times. The J gene is TRBJ2-1, the V gene TRBV28; 9 bases are shared with TRBD1. CDR1 MDHEN and CDR2 SYDVKM come from the germline V gene. The J segment lost 8 bases and the V segment lost 3 bases, leaving 2 bases of the junction unmatched. The CDR3 is 13 amino acids. The CDR3 DNA reads as TGTGCCAGCAGTTTCGGACAGGGGCATGAGCAGTTCTTC. It specifies CASSFGQGHEQFF. The full variable domain, its missing parts supplied by reference TRBV28 and TRBJ2-1, is DVKVTQSSRYLVKRTGEKVFLECVQDMDHENMFWYRQDPGLGLRLIYFSYDVKMKEKGDIPEGYSVSREKKERFSLILESASTNQTSMYLCASSFGQGHEQFFGPGTRLTVL.

The V gene is TRBV5-4, the J gene TRBJ2-6; D may correspond to TRBD1 or TRBD2 (6 bases each). Germline V lookup: CDR1 SGHNT, CDR2 YYREEE (reference sequence). CDR3 length equals 15 residues. V shed 2 bases and J shed 4 bases, with 10 bases lying between them. DNA of the CDR3: TGTGCCAGCAGCTTATCGGGGGCCGGGGCCAACGTCCTGACTTTC. Its protein is CASSLSGAGANVLTF.

This clone has just a few counts. The rearrangement links TRBV30 to TRBJ1-5; 7 bases line up with TRBD1. CDR3 length: 14 amino acids. The germline V gene encodes CDR1 GTSNPN and CDR2 SVGIG (reference sequence). With V trimmed by 3 bases and J by 4 bases, 6 bases remained unmatched. CDR3 nucleotides: TGTGCCTGGAGCACCGGGACAGCAAATCAGCCCCAGCATTTT. The encoded protein is CAWSTGTANQPQHF.

The rearrangement joins TRBV28 to TRBJ1-6; 9 nucleotides line up with TRBD1. In germline, CDR1 is MDHEN, CDR2 SYDVKM. The V segment lost 6 bases and the J segment 8 bases; nucleotides outside the gene matches: 8. This CDR3 is built from 15 residues. The DNA for the CDR3 is TGTGCCAGCAGGGGGCTCGGACAGGGGTATTCACCCCTCCACTTT. This encodes CASRGLGQGYSPLHF.

This clone was recorded a few times. The rearrangement joins TRBV18 to TRBJ2-7, with 9 bases that match TRBD1. V dropped 3 bases and J dropped 6; count of bases not matched to a gene: 3. The CDR3 totals 13 residues. Looked up from germline, CDR1 is KGHSH and CDR2 is LQKENI. CDR3 DNA: TGTGCCAGCTCACCCGGACAGGGGAGCGAGCAGTACTTC. Protein: CASSPGQGSEQYF.

This clone turned up a few times. This rearrangement joins TRBV11-3 to TRBJ2-6; D not certain. V was pared by 5 bases and J by 4 bases, with 6 bases between. This CDR3 has 13 amino acids. The V gene's germline CDR1 is SGHNT and CDR2 YENEEA. The CDR3 loop reads CASSPSGANVLTF. CDR3 nucleotides: TGTGCCAGCAGCCCCTCCGGGGCCAACGTCCTGACTTTC.

The chain joins TRBV6-6 to TRBJ1-4; D gene unclear. The CDR3 runs 14 residues. Trimming removed 7 bases from V and 8 bases from J, with 17 bases in between. The germline V gene encodes CDR1 MNHNY and CDR2 SVGAGI (reference sequence). CDR3 loop: CASTSRGRAEKLFF. The CDR3 coding sequence is TGTGCCAGCACTTCCCGTGGGCGGGCCGAAAAACTGTTTTTT.

This clone turned up a few times. This chain connects TRBV9 to TRBJ2-1; TRBD2 matches 9 bases. CDR1 and CDR2 (germline): SGDLS, YYNGEE. V shed 3 bases and J 0 bases; nucleotides not matched to a gene: 13. The CDR3 extends over 19 amino acids. In DNA form, the CDR3 reads TGTGCCAGCAGCGCCCCTAGCGGGGATTTTTCAAGCTCCTACAATGAGCAGTTCTTC. Translated: CASSAPSGDFSSSYNEQFF.

This clone was recorded a few times. The rearrangement joins TRBV10-3 to TRBJ2-1; 7 nucleotides match TRBD2. Germline V CDR1 and CDR2: ENHRY, SYGVKD. The CDR3 runs 15 residues. V was pared by 4 bases and J by 7 bases, with 10 bases of the junction left unmatched. The CDR3 loop reads CAISGNSGQGNEQFF. For the CDR3, the DNA is TGTGCCATCAGTGGTAATAGCGGGCAGGGTAATGAGCAGTTCTTC.

For this clone: The sample holds other DNA sequences that translate to the same CDR3. This chain uses TRBV2 with TRBJ2-7; D not certain. The CDR3 has 10 residues. Between the trimmed V and J ends, which lost 6 bases and 3 bases, there was a span of 3 bases. The germline gives CDR1 SNHLY, CDR2 FYNNEI. CDR3 region: CASSNYEQYF. The CDR3 nucleotides are TGTGCCAGCAGCAACTACGAGCAGTACTTC.

V usage is TRBV30 and J usage is TRBJ2-5, with a possible D match to TRBD2 (5 bases). This CDR3 is built from 13 residues. Germline V gene data show CDR1 as GTSNPN and CDR2 as SVGIG (reference sequence). V dropped 8 bases and J dropped 5 bases, with 18 bases sitting between them. The CDR3 coding sequence is TGTGCCCGCGGACGAGAAGCGGTGGAGACCCAGTACTTC. Translated: CARGREAVETQYF.